The clone carrying this TCR beta chain has ten or more counts. Germline lookup yields CDR1 LGHDT and CDR2 YNNKEL (reference sequence). V lost 1 base and J 4 bases, leaving 8 bases between the germline ends. The CDR3 spans 15 residues. The sample belongs to a study of neurological immune-mediated disorders. A single record per CDR3 protein comes from TCRdb applying MiXCR to the 5' RACE reads. The profile shows fewer than 90,000 distinct CDR3 sequences, 10% to 13% of them singletons. The rearrangement joins TRBV3-1 to TRBJ2-6, with D unresolved. The clonotype originates from a man aged 35 to 55 in good health. The sequenced sample consisted of PBMCs. CDR3 amino acids: CASSQGVSGANVLTF. The DNA of the CDR3 is TGTGCCAGCAGCCAAGGAGTATCGGGGGCCAACGTCCTGACTTTC.